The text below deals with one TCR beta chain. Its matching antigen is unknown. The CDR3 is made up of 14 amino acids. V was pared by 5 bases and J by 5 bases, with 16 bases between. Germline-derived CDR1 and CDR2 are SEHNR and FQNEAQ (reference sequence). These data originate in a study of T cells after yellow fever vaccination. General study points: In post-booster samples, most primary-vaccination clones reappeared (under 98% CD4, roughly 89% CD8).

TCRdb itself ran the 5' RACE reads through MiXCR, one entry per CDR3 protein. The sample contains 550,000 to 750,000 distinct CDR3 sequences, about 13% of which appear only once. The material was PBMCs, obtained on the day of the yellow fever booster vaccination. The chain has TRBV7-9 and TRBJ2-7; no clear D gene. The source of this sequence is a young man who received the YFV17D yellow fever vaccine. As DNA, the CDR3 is TGTGCCAGCAGCGACTTAGCCCCAGTGGACGAGCAGTACTTC. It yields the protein CASSDLAPVDEQYF.